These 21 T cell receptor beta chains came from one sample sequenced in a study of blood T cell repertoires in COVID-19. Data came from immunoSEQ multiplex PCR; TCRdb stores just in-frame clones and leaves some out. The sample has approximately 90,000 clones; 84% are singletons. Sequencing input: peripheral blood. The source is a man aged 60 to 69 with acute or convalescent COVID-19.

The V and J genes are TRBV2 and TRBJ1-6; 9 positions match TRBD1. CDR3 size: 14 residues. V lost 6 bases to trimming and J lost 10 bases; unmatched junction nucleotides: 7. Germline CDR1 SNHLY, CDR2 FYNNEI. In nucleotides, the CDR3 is TGTGCCAGCAGGGGACAGGGAGGGTACTCACCCCTCCACTTT. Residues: CASRGQGGYSPLHF.

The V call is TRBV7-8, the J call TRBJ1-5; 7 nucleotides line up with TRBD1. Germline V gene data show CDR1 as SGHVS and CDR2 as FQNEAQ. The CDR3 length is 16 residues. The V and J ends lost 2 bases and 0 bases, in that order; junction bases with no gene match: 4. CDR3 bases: TGTGCCAGCAGCTTACAGGGGACAGTTAGCAATCAGCCCCAGCATTTT. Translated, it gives CASSLQGTVSNQPQHF.

As DNA, the CDR3 is TGTGCCAGCAGCTCTCCCGCAGGGCTGAGCTCCTACAATGAGCAGTTCTTC. Protein: CASSSPAGLSSYNEQFF. This sequence joins TRBV5-4 and TRBJ2-1; TRBD1 is a possible D gene (5 bases). Looked up from germline, CDR1 is SGHNT and CDR2 is YYREEE (reference sequence). V was trimmed by 3 bases and J by 0 bases, leaving 16 bases between them. This CDR3 is built from 17 residues.

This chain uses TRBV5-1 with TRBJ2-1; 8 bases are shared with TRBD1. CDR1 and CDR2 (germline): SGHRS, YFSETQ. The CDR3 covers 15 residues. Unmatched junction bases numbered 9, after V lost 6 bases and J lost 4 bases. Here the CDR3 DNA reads TGCGCCAGCATCGAGCGACAGGGGAGGTACAATGAGCAGTTCTTC. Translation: CASIERQGRYNEQFF.

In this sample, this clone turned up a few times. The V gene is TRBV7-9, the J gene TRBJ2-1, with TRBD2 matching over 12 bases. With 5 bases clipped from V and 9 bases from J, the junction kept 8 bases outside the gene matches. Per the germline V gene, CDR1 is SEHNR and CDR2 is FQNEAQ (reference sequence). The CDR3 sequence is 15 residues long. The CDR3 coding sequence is TGTGCCAGCAGCCCGGCTAGCGGGGGGGCCGGTGAGCAGTTCTTC. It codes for CASSPASGGAGEQFF.

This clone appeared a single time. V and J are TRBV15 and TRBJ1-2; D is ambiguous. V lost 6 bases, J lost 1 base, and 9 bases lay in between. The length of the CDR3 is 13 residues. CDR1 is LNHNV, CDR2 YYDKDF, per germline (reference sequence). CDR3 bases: TGTGCCACCAGGCTAGCCAGTAACTATGGCTACACCTTC. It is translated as CATRLASNYGYTF.

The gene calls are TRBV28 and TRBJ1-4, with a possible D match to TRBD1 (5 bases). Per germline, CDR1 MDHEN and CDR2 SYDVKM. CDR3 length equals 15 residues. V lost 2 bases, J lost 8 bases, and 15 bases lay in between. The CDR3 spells CASSLQGTGGEKLFF. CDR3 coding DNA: TGTGCCAGCAGTTTACAGGGAACAGGAGGGGAAAAACTGTTTTTT.

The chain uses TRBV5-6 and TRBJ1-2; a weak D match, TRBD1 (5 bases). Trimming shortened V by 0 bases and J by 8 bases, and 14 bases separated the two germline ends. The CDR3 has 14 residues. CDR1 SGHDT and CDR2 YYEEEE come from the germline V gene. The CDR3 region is CASSLDVRGGGYTF. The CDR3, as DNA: TGTGCCAGCAGCTTGGATGTTAGGGGAGGAGGCTACACCTTC.

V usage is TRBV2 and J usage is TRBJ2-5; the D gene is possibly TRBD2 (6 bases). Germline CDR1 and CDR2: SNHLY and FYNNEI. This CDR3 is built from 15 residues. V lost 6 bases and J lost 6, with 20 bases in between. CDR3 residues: CASSVRLVVSQTQYF. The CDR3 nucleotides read TGTGCCAGCAGCGTCCGACTAGTGGTTAGTCAGACCCAGTACTTC.

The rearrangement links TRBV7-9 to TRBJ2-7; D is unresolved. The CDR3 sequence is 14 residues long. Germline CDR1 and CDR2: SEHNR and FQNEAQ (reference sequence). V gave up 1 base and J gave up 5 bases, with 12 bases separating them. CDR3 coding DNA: TGTGCCAGCAGCTTAGTGGGCAGTTATCACGAGCAGTACTTC. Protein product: CASSLVGSYHEQYF.

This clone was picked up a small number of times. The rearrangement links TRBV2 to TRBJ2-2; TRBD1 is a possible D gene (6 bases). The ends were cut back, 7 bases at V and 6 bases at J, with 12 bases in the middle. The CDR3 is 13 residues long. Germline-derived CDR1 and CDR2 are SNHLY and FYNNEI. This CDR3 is CASNYREAGELFF. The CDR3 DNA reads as TGTGCCAGCAATTACAGGGAAGCCGGGGAGCTGTTTTTT.

Written as DNA, the CDR3 is TGTGCCAGCAGCCCCCTTGGGGGGACAGGGGGTAGATCCTACAATGAGCAGTTCTTC. Encoded protein: CASSPLGGTGGRSYNEQFF. The V and J genes are TRBV7-6 and TRBJ2-1; 11 nucleotides agree with TRBD1. The CDR3 contains 19 residues. Germline V lookup: CDR1 SGHVS, CDR2 FNYEAQ. The trim removed 5 bases at V and 1 base at J, leaving 13 bases unmatched.

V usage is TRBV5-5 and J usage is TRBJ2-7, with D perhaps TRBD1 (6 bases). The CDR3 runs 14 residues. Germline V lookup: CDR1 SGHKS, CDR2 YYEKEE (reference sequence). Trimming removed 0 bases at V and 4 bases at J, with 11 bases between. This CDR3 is CASSLEGVFYEQYF. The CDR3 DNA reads TGTGCCAGCAGCTTGGAGGGGGTCTTTTACGAGCAGTACTTC.

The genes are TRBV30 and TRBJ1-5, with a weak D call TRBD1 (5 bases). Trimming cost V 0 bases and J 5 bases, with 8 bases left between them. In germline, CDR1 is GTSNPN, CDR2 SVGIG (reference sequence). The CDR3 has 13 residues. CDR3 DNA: TGTGCCTGGAGTGTACAGGACCATCAGCCCCAGCATTTT. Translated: CAWSVQDHQPQHF.

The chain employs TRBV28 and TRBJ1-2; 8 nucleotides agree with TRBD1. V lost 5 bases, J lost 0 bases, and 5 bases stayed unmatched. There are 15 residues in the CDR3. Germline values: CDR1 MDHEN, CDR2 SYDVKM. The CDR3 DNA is TGTGCCAGCAGTGTCCGGACAGGGCCTAACTATGGCTACACCTTC. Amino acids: CASSVRTGPNYGYTF.

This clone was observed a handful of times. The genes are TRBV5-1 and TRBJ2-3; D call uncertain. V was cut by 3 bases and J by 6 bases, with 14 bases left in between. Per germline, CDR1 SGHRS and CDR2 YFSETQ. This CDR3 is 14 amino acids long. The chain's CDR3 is CASSWAAGSDTQYF. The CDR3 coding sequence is TGCGCCAGCAGCTGGGCCGCAGGCTCGGATACGCAGTATTTT. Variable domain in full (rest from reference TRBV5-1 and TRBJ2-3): KAGVTQTPRYLIKTRGQQVTLSCSPISGHRSVSWYQQTPGQGLQFLFEYFSETQRNKGNFPGRFSGRQFSNSRSEMNVSTLELGDSALYLCASSWAAGSDTQYFGPGTRLTVL.

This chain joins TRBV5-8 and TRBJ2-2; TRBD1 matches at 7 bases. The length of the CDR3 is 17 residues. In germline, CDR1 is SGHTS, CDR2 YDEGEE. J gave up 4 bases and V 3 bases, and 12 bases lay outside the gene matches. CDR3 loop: CASSSSKRQGLTGELFF. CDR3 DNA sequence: TGTGCCAGCAGCTCATCCAAAAGACAGGGCCTCACCGGGGAGCTGTTTTTT.

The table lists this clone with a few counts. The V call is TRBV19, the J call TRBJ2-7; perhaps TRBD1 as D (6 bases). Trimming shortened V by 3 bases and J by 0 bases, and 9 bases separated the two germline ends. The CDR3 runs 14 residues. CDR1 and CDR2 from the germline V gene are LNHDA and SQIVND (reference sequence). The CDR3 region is CASSIGGSSYEQYF. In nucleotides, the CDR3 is TGTGCCAGTAGTATTGGGGGCAGCTCCTACGAGCAGTACTTC.

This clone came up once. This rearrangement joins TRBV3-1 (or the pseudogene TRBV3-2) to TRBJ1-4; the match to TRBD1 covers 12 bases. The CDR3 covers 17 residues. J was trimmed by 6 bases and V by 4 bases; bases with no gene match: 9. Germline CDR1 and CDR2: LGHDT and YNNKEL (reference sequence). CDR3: CASSPTPGTGGHEKLFF. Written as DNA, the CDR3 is TGTGCCAGCAGCCCGACCCCCGGGACAGGGGGCCATGAAAAACTGTTTTTT.

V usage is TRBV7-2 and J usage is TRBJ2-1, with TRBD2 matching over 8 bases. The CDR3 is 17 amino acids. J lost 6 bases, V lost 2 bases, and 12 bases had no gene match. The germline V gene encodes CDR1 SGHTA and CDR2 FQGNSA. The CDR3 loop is CASSLSVGGGYRNEQFF. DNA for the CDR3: TGTGCCAGCAGCTTAAGTGTTGGCGGGGGGTACCGCAATGAGCAGTTCTTC.

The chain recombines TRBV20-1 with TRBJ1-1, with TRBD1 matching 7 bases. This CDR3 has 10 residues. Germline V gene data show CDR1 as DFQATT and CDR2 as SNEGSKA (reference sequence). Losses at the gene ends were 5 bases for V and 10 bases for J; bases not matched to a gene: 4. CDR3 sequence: CSAVDRAAFF. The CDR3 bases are TGCAGTGCTGTAGACAGGGCAGCTTTCTTT.